This passage covers 25 T cell receptor beta chains from one sample sequenced in a study of blood T cell repertoires in COVID-19. The data were produced by immunoSEQ multiplex PCR, yet TCRdb's version contains in-frame clones alone and is incomplete. The sample carries 350,000 to 400,000 clones, approximately 90% recorded once. Sequenced material: PBMCs or T cells enriched from blood (not recorded which). All receptors come from a man between 18 and 29 years old who had recovered from COVID-19.

CDR3 sequence (DNA): TGTGCCAGCAGCTTGACGGGTCGCTCATCGGACACTGAAGCTTTCTTT. Protein product: CASSLTGRSSDTEAFF. This chain connects TRBV5-6 to TRBJ1-1; D gene unclear. Trimming removed 1 base at V and 3 bases at J, with 16 bases between. CDR1 is SGHDT and CDR2 is YYEEEE in the germline V gene. This CDR3 is 16 amino acids long.

The V call is TRBV28, the J call TRBJ1-5, with a weak D call TRBD1 (6 bases). Germline V gives CDR1 MDHEN, CDR2 SYDVKM. The CDR3 is 15 residues long. Trimming shortened V by 2 bases and J by 6 bases, and 14 bases separated the two germline ends. DNA of the CDR3: TGTGCCAGCAGTTTACCACAGGGTGGTGGTCAGCCCCAGCATTTT. Translated, it gives CASSLPQGGGQPQHF. Full variable domain (missing parts from reference TRBV28 and TRBJ1-5): DVKVTQSSRYLVKRTGEKVFLECVQDMDHENMFWYRQDPGLGLRLIYFSYDVKMKEKGDIPEGYSVSREKKERFSLILESASTNQTSMYLCASSLPQGGGQPQHFGDGTRLSIL.

The chain recombines TRBV5-1 with TRBJ1-4, with a possible D match to TRBD1 (6 bases). This CDR3 contains 14 residues. Trimming took 7 bases from V and 4 from J, leaving 14 bases between them. CDR1 and CDR2 (germline): SGHRS, YFSETQ. The CDR3 nucleotides read TGCGCCAGCCGGCCAGGGGCAATTAATGAAAAACTGTTTTTT. Residues: CASRPGAINEKLFF.

The gene calls are TRBV27 and TRBJ1-1, with no clear D. V was shortened by 6 bases and J by 1 base, with 12 bases between the two germline ends. Germline-derived CDR1 and CDR2 are MNHEY and SMNVEV (reference sequence). The CDR3 consists of 14 residues. The CDR3 DNA sequence: TGTGCCAGCAGCCCTCCGACTGGGAACACTGAAGCTTTCTTT. Its protein is CASSPPTGNTEAFF.

V gene TRBV27 combines with J gene TRBJ2-7, with TRBD1 matching over 8 bases. The length of the CDR3 is 17 residues. Germline V CDR1 and CDR2: MNHEY, SMNVEV (reference sequence). After removal of 5 bases from V and 2 bases from J, the junction contained 14 bases not matched to a gene. The CDR3 spells CASSPLDVTGAPYEQYF. In nucleotides, the CDR3 is TGTGCCAGCAGTCCCCTCGACGTGACAGGGGCACCCTACGAGCAGTACTTC.

This clone was observed many times. The rearrangement joins TRBV30 to TRBJ2-3, with 12 nucleotides matching TRBD2. Trimming removed 2 bases from V and 4 bases from J; junction bases left unmatched: 7. Germline CDR1 is GTSNPN and CDR2 is SVGIG (reference sequence). The CDR3 covers 16 residues. DNA of the CDR3: TGTGCCTGGAGTCCCTCCGGACTAGCGGGATCAGATACGCAGTATTTT. Residues: CAWSPSGLAGSDTQYF. The full variable domain, rest sourced from reference TRBV30 and TRBJ2-3, is SQTIHQWPATLVQPVGSPLSLECTVEGTSNPNLYWYRQAAGRGLQLLFYSVGIGQISSEVPQNLSASRPQDRQFILSSKKLLLSDSGFYLCAWSPSGLAGSDTQYFGPGTRLTVL.

This chain connects TRBV29-1 to TRBJ1-1; TRBD1 is a possible D gene (6 bases). Germline V CDR1 and CDR2: SQVTM, ANQGSEA. The CDR3 has 14 amino acids. Deletions cut 4 bases from V and 2 bases from J, with 14 bases between. The CDR3 DNA reads as TGCAGCGTTGTAACCCAGGGGCTTAACACTGAAGCTTTCTTT. Translated, it gives CSVVTQGLNTEAFF.

V is TRBV19 and J is TRBJ2-3, with D tentatively TRBD2 (7 bases). Looked up from germline, CDR1 is LNHDA and CDR2 is SQIVND (reference sequence). V lost 6 bases to trimming and J lost 8 bases, with 27 bases between them. This CDR3 spans 17 amino acids. CDR3 nucleotide sequence: TGTGCCAGTAGCAGACCAAGCAGAGGGGGGGTTCGGATTACGCAGTATTTT. It encodes CASSRPSRGGVRITQYF.

This clone was observed a few times. The rearrangement joins TRBV5-1 to TRBJ2-7; TRBD2 agrees at 10 bases. Trimming took 0 bases from V and 3 from J; bases not matched to a gene: 3. CDR1 is SGHRS and CDR2 is YFSETQ in the germline V gene. The CDR3 covers 15 residues. In DNA form, the CDR3 reads TGCGCCAGCAGCTTGGGGACTAGCGGAAACTACGAGCAGTACTTC. Amino acid sequence: CASSLGTSGNYEQYF.

This chain connects TRBV29-1 to TRBJ2-3; D is undetermined. CDR3 length: 15 amino acids. Trimming left V 7 bases short and J 2 bases short, with 19 bases between. Looked up from germline, CDR1 is SQVTM and CDR2 is ANQGSEA. The CDR3 DNA follows: TGCAGCGGAAGGCACGGCACAGACCTCACAGATACGCAGTATTTT. Translation: CSGRHGTDLTDTQYF.

A few counts support this clone. This rearrangement joins TRBV5-1 to TRBJ1-5; D is unclear. The germline gives CDR1 SGHRS, CDR2 YFSETQ. The V end was cut by 7 bases, the J end by 8 bases, with 16 bases between. The CDR3 totals 13 residues. In DNA, the CDR3 is TGCGCCAGCCGCGATTTCGACGAGGAGCCCCAGCATTTT. It specifies CASRDFDEEPQHF. Looking up the rest from reference TRBV5-1 and TRBJ1-5 gives the full variable domain: KAGVTQTPRYLIKTRGQQVTLSCSPISGHRSVSWYQQTPGQGLQFLFEYFSETQRNKGNFPGRFSGRQFSNSRSEMNVSTLELGDSALYLCASRDFDEEPQHFGDGTRLSIL.

V is TRBV6-5 and J is TRBJ1-1; 7 nucleotides align to TRBD1. This CDR3 region has 11 residues. CDR1 MNHEY and CDR2 SVGAGI come from the germline V gene. V gave up 5 bases and J gave up 12 bases; unmatched junction bases: 6. The chain's CDR3 is CASSQQGKPFF. The CDR3 DNA sequence: TGTGCCAGCAGTCAACAGGGGAAGCCTTTCTTT.

The CDR3 region is CASSQTGGEGTEAFF. The CDR3 DNA reads as TGTGCCAGCAGCCAGACAGGGGGCGAAGGCACTGAAGCTTTCTTT. V gene TRBV11-2 combines with J gene TRBJ1-1; 10 bases agree with TRBD1. The CDR3 sequence is 15 residues long. The J segment lost 4 bases and the V segment lost 5 bases, leaving 7 bases of the junction unmatched. Germline V lookup: CDR1 SGHAT, CDR2 FQNNGV.

In this sample, this clone turned up a few times. V and J are TRBV2 and TRBJ2-7; TRBD1 matches at 7 bases. V was clipped by 5 bases and J by 2 bases; unmatched bases: 6. The CDR3 sequence is 14 residues long. Looked up from germline, CDR1 is SNHLY and CDR2 is FYNNEI. The CDR3 bases are TGTGCCAGCAGTCCTCGACAGGGTACCTACGAGCAGTACTTC. Encoded protein: CASSPRQGTYEQYF.

This clone was recorded once. The chain combines TRBV2 with TRBJ2-1; D gene ambiguous. The CDR3 consists of 15 residues. Deletions cut 2 bases from V and 10 bases from J, with 18 bases between. The germline V gene encodes CDR1 SNHLY and CDR2 FYNNEI. CDR3 DNA: TGTGCCAGCAGTGAACCGGCAGGTACCTACTCGGAGCAGTTCTTC. This codes for CASSEPAGTYSEQFF.

The CDR3 sequence: CASSRKRGGPDTQYF. The CDR3 nucleotides read TGTGCCAGCAGCCGCAAGCGGGGGGGCCCAGATACGCAGTATTTT. The chain uses TRBV7-6 and TRBJ2-3, with 10 bases aligning to TRBD2. The CDR3 consists of 15 residues. CDR1 SGHVS and CDR2 FNYEAQ come from the germline V gene. Trimming at V came to 5 bases and at J to 4 bases, leaving 6 bases not matched to a gene.

The genes are TRBV9 and TRBJ1-1; D is undetermined. This CDR3 region has 15 residues. The ends were cut back, 4 bases at V and 8 bases at J, with 21 bases in the middle. Germline V lookup: CDR1 SGDLS, CDR2 YYNGEE. CDR3 sequence (DNA): TGTGCCAGCAGCCCCGACCACACTTCAGGTTACGAAGCTTTCTTT. Translated: CASSPDHTSGYEAFF.

The chain has TRBV5-1 and TRBJ2-1; 9 bases match TRBD2. The germline V gene has CDR1 SGHRS and CDR2 YFSETQ. The V segment lost 1 base and the J segment 5 bases; nucleotides outside the gene matches: 4. The CDR3 runs 15 residues. CDR3 amino acids: CASSLRGGANNEQFF. The CDR3 coding sequence is TGCGCCAGCAGCTTGCGCGGGGGGGCAAACAATGAGCAGTTCTTC. The complete variable domain, with remaining parts taken from reference TRBV5-1 and TRBJ2-1, reads KAGVTQTPRYLIKTRGQQVTLSCSPISGHRSVSWYQQTPGQGLQFLFEYFSETQRNKGNFPGRFSGRQFSNSRSEMNVSTLELGDSALYLCASSLRGGANNEQFFGPGTRLTVL.

In this sample, this clone turned up once. The V and J genes are TRBV5-1 and TRBJ1-1; 7 bases fit TRBD1. V shed 0 bases and J 4 bases; nucleotides not matched to a gene: 6. This CDR3 is built from 15 residues. Germline values: CDR1 SGHRS, CDR2 YFSETQ. DNA for the CDR3: TGCGCCAGCAGCTTGGAAGGGGGCATAAGCACTGAAGCTTTCTTT. Protein product: CASSLEGGISTEAFF.

The chain uses TRBV11-2 and TRBJ2-3, with 9 bases matching TRBD2. The CDR3 runs 13 residues. The V gene's germline CDR1 is SGHAT and CDR2 FQNNGV. With 8 bases clipped from V and 9 bases from J, the junction kept 9 bases outside the gene matches. Written as DNA, the CDR3 is TGTGCCAGCGGACGAGCTAGCGGGGACACGCAGTATTTT. Residues: CASGRASGDTQYF.

This clone is labeled medium-sized. The chain has TRBV19 and TRBJ2-1; 10 bases fit TRBD2. CDR1 is LNHDA, CDR2 SQIVND, per germline (reference sequence). V gave up 3 bases and J gave up 7 bases; unmatched junction bases: 6. This CDR3 contains 15 residues. The CDR3: CASSIGASGGNEQFF. The CDR3 DNA sequence: TGTGCCAGTAGTATTGGGGCTAGCGGGGGAAATGAGCAGTTCTTC. The whole variable domain, remainder taken from reference TRBV19 and TRBJ2-1, is DGGITQSPKYLFRKEGQNVTLSCEQNLNHDAMYWYRQDPGQGLRLIYYSQIVNDFQKGDIAEGYSVSREKKESFPLTVTSAQKNPTAFYLCASSIGASGGNEQFFGPGTRLTVL.

The chain has TRBV7-9 and TRBJ1-2; D not certain. The CDR3 length is 15 residues. The germline gives CDR1 SEHNR, CDR2 FQNEAQ (reference sequence). The V end was cut by 1 base, the J end by 5 bases, with 14 bases between. The CDR3 nucleotides are TGTGCCAGCAGCTTAGGGCAGGAATGGAGGTATGGCTACACCTTC. Amino acid sequence: CASSLGQEWRYGYTF. Variable domain in full (rest from reference TRBV7-9 and TRBJ1-2): DTGVSQNPRHKITKRGQNVTFRCDPISEHNRLYWYRQTLGQGPEFLTYFQNEAQLEKSRLLSDRFSAERPKGSFSTLEIQRTEQGDSAMYLCASSLGQEWRYGYTFGSGTRLTVV.

The chain uses TRBV27 and TRBJ2-7; 7 bases match TRBD1. The germline CDR1 and CDR2 sequences are MNHEY and SMNVEV (reference sequence). This CDR3 contains 14 residues. Germline trimming cut 4 bases from V and 5 bases from J; bases unmatched to any gene: 8. CDR3 DNA sequence: TGTGCCAGCAGTTCACCGACAGGGAGCGACGAGCAGTACTTC. Amino acids: CASSSPTGSDEQYF.

The chain couples TRBV28 to TRBJ2-2; 10 bases agree with TRBD2. This CDR3 is 17 amino acids long. Germline lookup yields CDR1 MDHEN and CDR2 SYDVKM. Trimming took 5 bases from V and 4 from J; bases not matched to a gene: 10. CDR3 sequence (DNA): TGTGCCAGCAGTAGTCTAGCGGGAGAGGGGGGCACCGGGGAGCTGTTTTTT. This sequence encodes CASSSLAGEGGTGELFF.

The V and J genes are TRBV7-3 and TRBJ1-1; D unresolved. The germline CDR1 and CDR2 sequences are SGHTA and FQGTGA. Deletions cut 2 bases from V and 3 bases from J, with 10 bases between. The CDR3 consists of 14 residues. CDR3 sequence: CASSLAKEYTEAFF. The CDR3 DNA follows: TGTGCCAGCAGCTTAGCAAAGGAGTACACTGAAGCTTTCTTT.